A selection of T cell receptor beta chains follows, all from one sample in a study of metastatic and nonmetastatic thyroid tumors. Via MiXCR, TCRdb re-called the PCR reads. Here the sample spans about 35,000 clones, around 28% being singletons. Specimen: blood. These receptor sequences come from a female donor with papillary thyroid cancer or a benign thyroid nodule (not recorded which). Some clones in this sample may be carry-over from other donors' samples. Both conserved end residues are part of each CDR3. Each record gives: J gene, clone size, D gene, V gene, CDR3 DNA, CDR3 protein. A D gene is named only where the DNA matches it firmly. Clone size is not always given. Where it is, it says once, few, many or a class for expanded clones.

>TRBJ1-5|few|.|TRBV12-3/TRBV12-4
TGTGCCATCACCTCTGAGGCCCTCACGCCCCAGCATTTT
CAITSEALTPQHF
>TRBJ2-5|many|TRBD1|TRBV28
TGTGCCAGCAGTTTAGTTGACAGGGAAGAGACCCAGTACTTC
CASSLVDREETQYF
>TRBJ2-3|.|.|TRBV20-1
TGCAGTGCTATAGAAAACACAGATACGCAGTATTTT
CSAIENTDTQYF
>TRBJ2-1|many|TRBD1|TRBV25-1
TGTGCCAGCAGTGAATACGCTATTGGGACAGGGGATAGGAATGAGCAGTTCTTC
CASSEYAIGTGDRNEQFF
>TRBJ2-1|few|TRBD1|TRBV27
TGTGCCATCTCCCTCGGGCCGGGACAGGGTTACTACAATGAGCAGTTCTTC
CAISLGPGQGYYNEQFF
>TRBJ1-3|few|.|TRBV2
TGTGCCAGCATTGGATGGCAGACTGGAAACACCATATATTTT
CASIGWQTGNTIYF
>TRBJ1-2|few|.|TRBV30
TGTGCCTGGAGTGTAATAGGATACTTTGGGGACTATGGCTACACCTTC
CAWSVIGYFGDYGYTF
>TRBJ1-1|.|.|TRBV30
TGTGCCTGGAGTGCTCTCCAGGGGTCGTTCATGAACACTGAAGCTTTCTTT
CAWSALQGSFMNTEAFF
>TRBJ2-3|.|.|TRBV6-5
TGTGCCAGCAGTTACTCTATCTCGGGATTCACAGATACGCAGTATTTT
CASSYSISGFTDTQYF
>TRBJ2-5|many|TRBD2|TRBV9
TGTGCCAGCAGCGTCGGGACTAGCGGCGAGACCCAGTACTTC
CASSVGTSGETQYF
>TRBJ2-7|.|.|TRBV20-1
TGCAGTGCCGACCGGGACTTGGCGTACGAGCAGTACTTC
CSADRDLAYEQYF
>TRBJ2-1|few|TRBD1|TRBV18
TGTGCCAGCTCTCAGACAGGGCCTCCCTACAATGAGCAGTTCTTC
CASSQTGPPYNEQFF
>TRBJ2-5|many|TRBD2|TRBV2
TGTGCCAGCAGTGAAGGACTAGCGGGAGATCAGACCCAGTACTTC
CASSEGLAGDQTQYF
>TRBJ2-7|medium-sized|.|TRBV11-2
TGTGCCAGCAGCTTCAAGTTCTACGAGCAGTACTTC
CASSFKFYEQYF
>TRBJ2-7|many|.|TRBV18
TGTGCCAGCTCACCACCTAACAGGGACTCCTACGAGCAGTACTTC
CASSPPNRDSYEQYF
>TRBJ1-5|few|.|TRBV4-1
TGCGCCAGCAGCCAAGATTCAGAGGGCTGGAATCAGCCCCAGCATTTT
CASSQDSEGWNQPQHF
>TRBJ2-7|.|.|TRBV11-3
TGTGCCAGCAGCACCGGGACAACTTACGAGCAGTACTTC
CASSTGTTYEQYF
>TRBJ2-6|.|.|TRBV9
TGTGCCAGCAGCGTAAGCGCAGGCGGGGCCGGGGCCAACGTCCTGACTTTC
CASSVSAGGAGANVLTF
>TRBJ2-7|few|TRBD1|TRBV27
TGTGCCAGCAGGGGTCCCGGGACAGTGTATTCCTACGATCAGTACTTC
CASRGPGTVYSYDQYF
>TRBJ1-2|many|.|TRBV12-3/TRBV12-4
TGTGCCAGCAGTTTTAGGCTTAACTATGGCTACACCTTC
CASSFRLNYGYTF
>TRBJ2-7|medium-sized|.|TRBV25-1
TGTGCCAGCAGTGAACCCGGGGGAGCCTACGAGCAGTACTTC
CASSEPGGAYEQYF
>TRBJ1-1|many|.|TRBV12-3/TRBV12-4
TGTGCCAGCAGTTTGGTCTATGAAGCTTTCTTT
CASSLVYEAFF
>TRBJ2-1|.|TRBD2|TRBV20-1
TGCAGTGCGGCCGGGACTAGCGTAGGTGAGCAGTTCTTC
CSAAGTSVGEQFF
>TRBJ2-7|few|.|TRBV27
TGTGCCAGCAGTTTTGTCGGGGAGGCTCGTGAGCAGTACTTC
CASSFVGEAREQYF
>TRBJ1-2|few|.|TRBV10-3
TGTGCCATCAGTGAACGGGCGAGCGGCTACACCTTC
CAISERASGYTF
>TRBJ2-3|many|TRBD2|TRBV9
TGTGCCAGCAGCGTGGGGGGGGTTGTGGGCACAGATACGCAGTATTTT
CASSVGGVVGTDTQYF
>TRBJ2-1|.|.|TRBV5-1
TGCGCCAGCACCCGAGATAATAGCGGATCCTCAGCGAATGAGCAGTTCTTC
CASTRDNSGSSANEQFF
>TRBJ2-7|.|TRBD1|TRBV6-1
TGTGCCTCCCGGACAGGGGAGGTCTACGAGCAGTACTTC
CASRTGEVYEQYF
>TRBJ2-5|.|.|TRBV12-3/TRBV12-4
TGTGCCAGCAGTTTGGGAGAGACCCAGTACTTC
CASSLGETQYF
>TRBJ1-1|few|.|TRBV12-3/TRBV12-4
TGTGCCAGCAGCTTAACAGGGTTGGTGACTGAAGCTTTCTTT
CASSLTGLVTEAFF
>TRBJ1-4|many|TRBD1|TRBV3-1
TGTGCCAGCAGCCAAGGCGGGGACAGGGGGCGTAAAAAACTGTTTTTT
CASSQGGDRGRKKLFF